The present TCR beta chain was sequenced within a study of blood T cell repertoires in COVID-19. Profiling relied on immunoSEQ multiplex PCR, and the TCRdb table lists in-frame clones only, not all of them. The table records about 260,000 clones, almost 90% of them present only once. V lost 1 base and J 6 bases, leaving 14 bases between the germline ends. Germline V gene lookup returns CDR1 SGHRS and CDR2 YFSETQ. This CDR3 spans 15 amino acids. Material for sequencing was peripheral blood. The source is a woman in her twenties or thirties with COVID-19, enrolled during active disease. The chain combines TRBV5-1 with TRBJ1-5; TRBD1 might be the D (5 bases). The CDR3: CASSLQGGLGQPQHF. The DNA for the CDR3 is TGCGCCAGCAGCTTGCAGGGAGGTCTCGGTCAGCCCCAGCATTTT. Based on the CDR3 plus reference TRBV5-1 and TRBJ1-5, the full variable domain is KAGVTQTPRYLIKTRGQQVTLSCSPISGHRSVSWYQQTPGQGLQFLFEYFSETQRNKGNFPGRFSGRQFSNSRSEMNVSTLELGDSALYLCASSLQGGLGQPQHFGDGTRLSIL.